Presented here are 11 T cell receptor beta chains from one specimen sequenced in a study of blood T cell repertoires in COVID-19. Method: immunoSEQ multiplex PCR; TCRdb's copy keeps in-frame clones and lacks some. The data hold 250,000 to 300,000 clones, with about 89% observed a single time. The sequencing input was peripheral blood. The receptors originated from a man aged 45 to 65 with acute or convalescent COVID-19.

The chain combines TRBV14 with TRBJ2-5; possibly TRBD1 for D (5 bases). From germline, CDR1 is SGHDN and CDR2 FVKESK. The V end was cut by 0 bases, the J end by 4 bases, with 15 bases between. The CDR3 covers 16 residues. DNA of the CDR3: TGTGCCAGCAGCCAAGATTTCGGACATTATGTAGAGACCCAGTACTTC. Translation gives CASSQDFGHYVETQYF.

The chain joins TRBV2 to TRBJ1-2; the match to TRBD1 covers 7 bases. Germline V gives CDR1 SNHLY, CDR2 FYNNEI. V trimming: 9 bases; J trimming: 3 bases; junction bases outside the gene matches: 7. The CDR3 runs 13 residues. The CDR3 is CASTQGNYYGYTF. The CDR3 DNA reads as TGTGCCAGTACACAGGGGAATTACTATGGCTACACCTTC.

This chain connects TRBV29-1 to TRBJ2-7; 10 bases align to TRBD1. From germline, CDR1 is SQVTM and CDR2 ANQGSEA. The V and J ends lost 0 bases and 5 bases, in that order; junction bases with no gene match: 1. CDR3 size: 13 residues. The DNA for the CDR3 is TGCAGCGTTGAAGAGGGGACAGGGGACGAGCAGTACTTC. It encodes CSVEEGTGDEQYF.

V gene TRBV7-9 combines with J gene TRBJ2-1; TRBD1 matches at 10 bases. V trimming: 5 bases; J trimming: 7 bases; junction bases outside the gene matches: 17. The germline V gene encodes CDR1 SEHNR and CDR2 FQNEAQ (reference sequence). This CDR3 has 18 amino acids. The CDR3 DNA is TGTGCCAGCAGCGGAACCGGGACAGGGGTTCTACTGCGAAATGAGCAGTTCTTC. Translating gives CASSGTGTGVLLRNEQFF.

Notes on this clone: One end of the junction fails to match germline, which may point to a read error. The chain has TRBV7-7 and TRBJ2-3; 7 bases agree with TRBD1. In germline, CDR1 is SSHAT, CDR2 FNYEAQ (reference sequence). The CDR3 is made up of 17 amino acids. The CDR3 loop reads CASSDLNRGSSTDTQYF. The DNA for the CDR3 is TGTGCTAGCAGCGACCTGAACAGGGGTTCTTCCACAGATACGCAGTATTTT.

Remarks on this clone: This specimen includes other DNA sequences encoding the same CDR3. The chain uses TRBV9 and TRBJ2-1; 7 bases agree with TRBD1. Germline trimming cut 0 bases from V and 7 bases from J; bases unmatched to any gene: 4. Germline V gene sequence: CDR1 SGDLS, CDR2 YYNGEE. CDR3 length: 14 residues. The DNA of the CDR3 is TGTGCCAGCAGCGTAGGGACGACAGGGAATGAGCAGTTCTTC. It yields the protein CASSVGTTGNEQFF.

V is TRBV24-1 and J is TRBJ2-7; D may be TRBD1 (6 bases). The germline V gene encodes CDR1 KGHDR and CDR2 SFDVKD. The CDR3 is 17 residues long. Trimming took 3 bases from V and 5 from J, leaving 22 bases between them. In nucleotides, the CDR3 is TGTGCCACCAGTGATCCCCCGGACAGATACATCGTCAACGAGCAGTACTTC. It codes for CATSDPPDRYIVNEQYF.

The CDR3 loop reads CASSLGSGGSEKLFF. The DNA of the CDR3 is TGTGCCAGCAGCCTCGGTTCAGGGGGGAGTGAAAAACTGTTTTTT. The chain links TRBV6-5 to TRBJ1-4, with 7 positions matching TRBD1. Germline values: CDR1 MNHEY, CDR2 SVGAGI. V dropped 6 bases and J dropped 7; count of bases not matched to a gene: 11. The CDR3 covers 15 residues.

The rearrangement uses TRBV6-5 and TRBJ2-7, with D possibly TRBD2 on 6 matching bases. There are 12 residues in the CDR3. Germline loops: CDR1 MNHEY, CDR2 SVGAGI. V lost 5 bases and J 7 bases, leaving 12 bases between the germline ends. The CDR3 region has the DNA TGTGCCAGCAGTCCAATCGGGGGAGAGCAGTACTTC. Amino acid sequence: CASSPIGGEQYF.

V usage is TRBV19 and J usage is TRBJ1-6, with a possible D match to TRBD1 (5 bases). Trimming removed 6 bases at V and 6 bases at J, with 12 bases between. This CDR3 is built from 14 residues. The germline gives CDR1 LNHDA, CDR2 SQIVND (reference sequence). The CDR3 DNA follows: TGTGCCAGTAGCTACGACAGCCCTAATTCACCCCTCCACTTT. Amino acids: CASSYDSPNSPLHF. Complete variable domain (other parts from reference TRBV19 and TRBJ1-6): DGGITQSPKYLFRKEGQNVTLSCEQNLNHDAMYWYRQDPGQGLRLIYYSQIVNDFQKGDIAEGYSVSREKKESFPLTVTSAQKNPTAFYLCASSYDSPNSPLHFGNGTRLTVT.

The chain is built from TRBV6-1 and TRBJ2-2; 8 bases align to TRBD1. J was trimmed by 4 bases and V by 3 bases; bases with no gene match: 4. CDR3 length: 15 amino acids. Looked up from germline, CDR1 is MNHNS and CDR2 is SASEGT. CDR3 amino acids: CASSENQGATGELFF. CDR3 DNA: TGTGCCAGCAGTGAGAACCAGGGGGCCACCGGGGAGCTGTTTTTT.